This T cell receptor beta chain was observed in a study of high-grade serous ovarian cancer treatment subgroups. About the study: Samples averaged 14,192 reads and about 7,500 unique TCR beta rearrangements.

The length of the CDR3 is 12 residues. V lost 5 bases and J lost 3, with 8 bases in between. CDR1 is SGHVS and CDR2 is FQNEAQ in the germline V gene. Tumor tissue was taken before any definitive surgery or chemotherapy was given. General study points: Repertoire similarity ranged about 0.095 to 0.79 between tumors of one patient.

To note about this clone: Its antigen is unknown.

Libraries were prepared by immunoSEQ multiplex PCR; TCRdb keeps only in-frame clonotypes and omits some of them. The repertoire includes over 9,000 clones, about 85% of them detected once, and about 1.5% sits in the top ten. The specimen was tumor tissue. The chain carries TRBV7-8 and TRBJ2-7; no clear D gene. This sequence was found in a human donor with high-grade serous ovarian cancer. CDR3 region: CASSPSSYEQYF. Written as DNA, the CDR3 is TGTGCCAGCAGCCCTAGTAGCTACGAGCAGTACTTC. The full variable domain, completed using reference TRBV7-8 and TRBJ2-7, is GAGVSQSPRYKVAKRGQDVALRCDPISGHVSLFWYQQALGQGPEFLTYFQNEAQLDKSGLPSDRFFAERPEGSVSTLKIQRTQQEDSAVYLCASSPSSYEQYFGPGTRLTVT.